These 12 T cell receptor beta chains were sequenced from one sample in a study of spatial heterogeneity in lung cancer. TCRdb passed the 5' RACE reads through MiXCR, listing each CDR3 protein once. The sample has roughly 48,000 distinct CDR3 sequences; 12% are singletons. Time point given: sample taken at primary tumor resection. The authors sequenced whole RNA from tumor, nontumor lung or frozen PBMC without sorting. The material sequenced was PBMCs, taken at surgery. The source is a female donor with early-stage non-small cell lung cancer.

This sequence joins TRBV28 and TRBJ1-2; the D is unclear. Trimming removed 5 bases at V and 4 bases at J, with 11 bases between. Germline V gene lookup returns CDR1 MDHEN and CDR2 SYDVKM. The CDR3 has 13 amino acids. CDR3 region: CASSPDGAYGYTF. In DNA, the CDR3 is TGTGCCAGCAGTCCGGACGGCGCCTATGGCTACACCTTC.

The table lists this clonotype with many counts. This chain links TRBV12-5 with TRBJ2-3, with 7 bases that match TRBD2. V lost 6 bases to trimming and J lost 0 bases; unmatched junction nucleotides: 9. The CDR3 consists of 16 residues. Germline V CDR1 and CDR2: LGHNT, FRNRAP. CDR3 in amino acids: CASGSERGSSTDTQYF. CDR3 coding DNA: TGTGCTAGTGGGTCCGAGCGGGGATCTAGCACAGATACGCAGTATTTT.

The gene calls are TRBV6-2 or TRBV6-3 and TRBJ1-5; no clear D gene. The CDR3 runs to 12 residues. The germline CDR1 and CDR2 sequences are MNHEY and SVGEGT. DNA of the CDR3: TGTGACAGTAGGGATAACGGTCAGCCCCAGCATTTT. Translated: CDSRDNGQPQHF.

The chain carries TRBV13 and TRBJ2-7; 15 nucleotides agree with TRBD2. Germline loops: CDR1 PRHDT, CDR2 FYEKMQ (reference sequence). The CDR3 totals 16 residues. V gave up 5 bases and J gave up 2 bases; unmatched junction bases: 4. Written as DNA, the CDR3 is TGTGCCAGCAGCGCGGGACTAGCGGGGGGCACCTACGAGCAGTACTTC. The encoded protein is CASSAGLAGGTYEQYF.

V usage is TRBV5-6 and J usage is TRBJ2-4; D uncertain. Germline values: CDR1 SGHDT, CDR2 YYEEEE. This CDR3 comprises 16 residues. V lost 1 base and J 0 bases, leaving 11 bases between the germline ends. The chain's CDR3 is CASSLRQQLAKNIQYF. The CDR3, as DNA: TGTGCCAGCAGCTTGAGGCAGCAATTAGCCAAAAACATTCAGTACTTC.

This clonotype was counted at least ten times. This chain joins TRBV7-2 and TRBJ2-3; D gene uncertain. This CDR3 has 15 residues. Germline-derived CDR1 and CDR2 are SGHTA and FQGNSA. The V gene lost 5 bases and the J gene lost 1 base, with 13 bases spanning the gap. CDR3 sequence: CASSPLARGTDTQYF. The CDR3 DNA sequence: TGTGCCAGCAGCCCGCTGGCACGGGGCACAGATACGCAGTATTTT.

The rearrangement joins TRBV2 to TRBJ1-1, with D perhaps TRBD1 (5 bases). The CDR3 length is 13 residues. Trimming took 7 bases from V and 5 from J, leaving 14 bases between them. Per the germline V gene, CDR1 is SNHLY and CDR2 is FYNNEI. The chain's CDR3 is CASMEGFYTEAFF. DNA of the CDR3: TGTGCCAGCATGGAGGGGTTTTATACTGAAGCTTTCTTT.

The chain links TRBV9 to TRBJ2-3; 8 bases line up with TRBD2. This CDR3 has 18 amino acids. Trimming cost V 0 bases and J 0 bases; bases outside gene matches: 9. Germline loops: CDR1 SGDLS, CDR2 YYNGEE. Here the CDR3 reads CASSVGSGGPTSTDTQYF. The CDR3 nucleotides are TGTGCCAGCAGCGTAGGGAGCGGGGGCCCTACAAGCACAGATACGCAGTATTTT.

In this sample, this clonotype turned up many times. This rearrangement joins TRBV28 to TRBJ2-3; D is undetermined. Germline CDR1 MDHEN, CDR2 SYDVKM. V was cut by 8 bases and J by 0 bases, with 12 bases left in between. The CDR3 length is 14 residues. The CDR3 DNA reads as TGTGCCAGCCGCCCGGGCGGAAGCACAGATACGCAGTATTTT. This encodes CASRPGGSTDTQYF.

In this sample, this clonotype turned up a few times. V usage is TRBV9 and J usage is TRBJ2-7; 9 nucleotides line up with TRBD1. CDR3 size: 14 residues. CDR1 is SGDLS and CDR2 is YYNGEE in the germline V gene. V lost 4 bases, J lost 0 bases, and 2 bases stayed unmatched. In DNA form, the CDR3 reads TGTGCCAGCAGCCCGGACAGGGGCTCCTACGAGCAGTACTTC. Its protein product is CASSPDRGSYEQYF.

To note about this clonotype: The junction differs from germline at one of its ends, possibly a read error. The V and J genes are TRBV6-2 or TRBV6-3 and TRBJ1-6; D is possibly TRBD1 (6 bases). CDR1 and CDR2 from the germline V gene are MNHEY and SVGEGT. This CDR3 comprises 15 residues. CDR3 nucleotide sequence: TGTGCCAGCAGTTACCCCGGGGACACAAATTCACCCCTCAACTTT. Translation: CASSYPGDTNSPLNF.

In its sample, this clonotype was seen many times. The chain links TRBV28 to TRBJ1-2; no clear D. CDR3 length: 14 amino acids. Trimming shortened V by 3 bases and J by 5 bases, and 13 bases separated the two germline ends. CDR1 MDHEN and CDR2 SYDVKM come from the germline V gene. The CDR3 nucleotides are TGTGCCAGCAGTTTGGTAGGGCAGTTATATGGCTACACCTTC. This translates into CASSLVGQLYGYTF.